These 11 T cell receptor beta chains share one sample of origin, sequenced in a study of graft-versus-host responses after intestinal transplantation. Data came from immunoSEQ multiplex PCR; TCRdb stores just in-frame clones and leaves some out. The top ten clones hold about 13% of a sample with about 15,000 clones, over 50% of them seen once. The authors processed graft tissue to release intraepithelial and lamina propria lymphocytes. The sample consisted of ileum tissue, taken 524 days after transplant. These TCRs come from a human patient who received an intestinal transplant, so some T cells may come from the graft donor.

In DNA form, the CDR3 reads TGTGCCAGCAGCTTAAAAACGGTTTACAGGGATGGGACCGGGGAGCTGTTTTTT. Translating gives CASSLKTVYRDGTGELFF. The chain recombines TRBV7-2 with TRBJ2-2; D might be TRBD1 (6 bases). Trimming removed 2 bases from V and 5 bases from J, with 21 bases in between. The CDR3 runs to 18 residues. Germline CDR1 and CDR2: SGHTA and FQGNSA. The complete variable domain, with remaining parts taken from reference TRBV7-2 and TRBJ2-2, reads GAGVSQSPSNKVTEKGKDVELRCDPISGHTALYWYRQSLGQGLEFLIYFQGNSAPDKSGLPSDRFSAERTGGSVSTLTIQRTQQEDSAVYLCASSLKTVYRDGTGELFFGEGSRLTVL.

Here the CDR3 reads CASSDGTSGGTDTQYF. CDR3 nucleotides: TGTGCCAGCAGTGACGGGACTAGCGGGGGCACAGATACGCAGTATTTT. This chain links TRBV6-4 with TRBJ2-3, with TRBD2 matching over 13 bases. Germline CDR1 MRHNA, CDR2 SNTAGT. V dropped 2 bases and J dropped 1; count of bases not matched to a gene: 0. The CDR3 is made up of 16 amino acids.

This chain links TRBV5-5 with TRBJ1-1; maybe TRBD1 (5 bases). Germline lookup yields CDR1 SGHKS and CDR2 YYEKEE (reference sequence). V lost 5 bases and J 8 bases, leaving 19 bases between the germline ends. The CDR3 covers 14 residues. CDR3 nucleotides: TGTGCCAGCAGTCGGGACGGTTCTGGGAGGGAAGCTTTCTTT. As protein: CASSRDGSGREAFF.

This sequence joins TRBV6-5 and TRBJ1-2; a weak D match, TRBD1 (5 bases). The ends were cut back, 2 bases at V and 9 bases at J, with 19 bases in the middle. This CDR3 contains 15 residues. CDR1 is MNHEY and CDR2 is SVGAGI in the germline V gene. The CDR3 region has the DNA TGTGCCAGCAGTTACCTGACAGATGTGTATGCAAGCTACACCTTC. Protein product: CASSYLTDVYASYTF.

The gene calls are TRBV29-1 and TRBJ2-1, with 13 bases fitting TRBD2. The J segment lost 6 bases and the V segment lost 6 bases, leaving 8 bases of the junction unmatched. The CDR3 spans 15 residues. CDR1 is SQVTM and CDR2 is ANQGSEA in the germline V gene. CDR3: CSVAPGLAGFNEQFF. The CDR3 DNA is TGCAGCGTCGCTCCGGGACTAGCGGGGTTCAATGAGCAGTTCTTC.

The genes are TRBV6-5 and TRBJ2-5; weak D call: TRBD1 (5 bases). The V and J ends lost 4 bases and 2 bases respectively, with 11 bases between them. The germline CDR1 and CDR2 sequences are MNHEY and SVGAGI. The CDR3 spans 14 residues. Here the CDR3 DNA reads TGTGCCAGCAGTTTAACAGGTTTTCAAGAGACCCAGTACTTC. It encodes CASSLTGFQETQYF.

This clone was detected only a few times. The chain combines TRBV19 with TRBJ2-5; D is possibly TRBD1 (6 bases). Trimming pared 2 bases from V and 2 bases from J, leaving 12 bases between. Per the germline V gene, CDR1 is LNHDA and CDR2 is SQIVND (reference sequence). This CDR3 is built from 15 residues. The CDR3: CASSILQGRQETQYF. CDR3 nucleotides: TGTGCCAGTAGTATATTGCAGGGGAGACAAGAGACCCAGTACTTC.

The gene calls are TRBV7-2 and TRBJ2-3; D gene unclear. Trimming took off 4 bases at V and 4 bases at J, with 12 bases between the two ends. Per germline, CDR1 SGHTA and CDR2 FQGNSA. The CDR3 sequence is 14 residues long. CDR3 DNA: TGTGCCAGCAGCTCGACACACCGGCCAGATACGCAGTATTTT. Its protein is CASSSTHRPDTQYF.

This clone was observed a handful of times. The chain recombines TRBV11-3 with TRBJ2-3; 8 positions match TRBD2. The CDR3 runs to 16 residues. Trimming cost V 5 bases and J 3 bases; bases outside gene matches: 10. Germline V gene lookup returns CDR1 SGHNT and CDR2 YENEEA. The CDR3 DNA reads as TGTGCCAGCAGCCGACCCGCAGCGGGGGTTACAGATACGCAGTATTTT. Translation: CASSRPAAGVTDTQYF.

This clone was found a few times. V and J are TRBV10-1 and TRBJ2-1; 7 nucleotides align to TRBD1. Per the germline V gene, CDR1 is WNHNN and CDR2 is SYGVQD (reference sequence). V lost 0 bases and J lost 3; bases outside the gene matches: 8. The CDR3 is made up of 17 amino acids. DNA for the CDR3: TGCGCCAGCAGTGAGTCGATAAGGGACAGATACTACAATGAGCAGTTCTTC. Encoded protein: CASSESIRDRYYNEQFF.

This clone was detected a few times. The chain joins TRBV6-6 to TRBJ1-2, with 11 bases lining up with TRBD1. From germline, CDR1 is MNHNY and CDR2 SVGAGI (reference sequence). The CDR3 loop spans 14 amino acids. The trim removed 2 bases at V and 4 bases at J, leaving 0 bases unmatched. The CDR3 DNA sequence: TGTGCCAGCAGTTACGGGACAGGGGGCTATGGCTACACCTTC. Its protein product is CASSYGTGGYGYTF.